The 16 T cell receptor beta chains below all came from one sample that was sequenced in a study of blood T cell repertoires in COVID-19. Method: immunoSEQ multiplex PCR; TCRdb's copy keeps in-frame clones and lacks some. The table records some 240,000 clones, around 82% of them present only once. Input material: PBMCs or T cells enriched from blood (not recorded which). The receptor source for this set is a man aged 50 or older who had recovered from COVID-19.

The chain has TRBV14 and TRBJ2-1; perhaps TRBD2 as D (6 bases). Trimming removed 1 base from V and 7 bases from J, with 26 bases in between. CDR3 length: 19 amino acids. Germline CDR1 SGHDN, CDR2 FVKESK. CDR3 loop: CASSQGASGAGWGWNEQFF. The CDR3 coding sequence is TGTGCCAGCAGCCAAGGTGCTTCGGGAGCGGGTTGGGGGTGGAATGAGCAGTTCTTC. Variable domain in full (rest from reference TRBV14 and TRBJ2-1): EAGVTQFPSHSVIEKGQTVTLRCDPISGHDNLYWYRRVMGKEIKFLLHFVKESKQDESGMPNNRFLAERTGGTYSTLKVQPAELEDSGVYFCASSQGASGAGWGWNEQFFGPGTRLTVL.

The V and J genes are TRBV5-4 and TRBJ1-4; D remains ambiguous. Germline V gene lookup returns CDR1 SGHNT and CDR2 YYREEE (reference sequence). The CDR3 spans 15 residues. Trimming removed 1 base at V and 2 bases at J, with 9 bases between. The DNA of the CDR3 is TGTGCCAGCAGCTTGTCGGGTGGTACTAATGAAAAACTGTTTTTT. The encoded protein is CASSLSGGTNEKLFF.

V is TRBV12-5 and J is TRBJ2-3; TRBD2 agrees at 16 bases. From germline, CDR1 is LGHNT and CDR2 FRNRAP. This CDR3 is built from 18 residues. J lost 3 bases, V lost 4 bases, and 7 bases had no gene match. CDR3 nucleotide sequence: TGTGCTAGTGGTTCGGGACTAGCGGGGGGGCCGTTTACAGATACGCAGTATTTT. Translation gives CASGSGLAGGPFTDTQYF.

The CDR3 DNA reads as TGTGCCAGCAGCCGGGGACAAGAAAATTCACCCCTCCACTTT. The encoded protein is CASSRGQENSPLHF. J is TRBJ1-6 and V is TRBV3-1 (or the pseudogene TRBV3-2), with D possibly TRBD1 on 6 matching bases. Between the trimmed V and J ends, which lost 4 bases and 7 bases, there was a span of 11 bases. Germline assignment: CDR1 LGHDT and CDR2 YNNKEL (reference sequence). This CDR3 has 14 amino acids.

There are a few counts of this clone. The V gene is TRBV27, the J gene TRBJ1-6; TRBD1 aligns across 9 bases. The CDR3 covers 13 residues. Per germline, CDR1 MNHEY and CDR2 SMNVEV (reference sequence). J lost 8 bases, V lost 6 bases, and 2 bases had no gene match. The DNA for the CDR3 is TGTGCCAGCAGGGGACAGGGCGATTCACCCCTCCACTTT. This codes for CASRGQGDSPLHF.

The chain is built from TRBV6-5 and TRBJ1-2; perhaps TRBD1 as D (6 bases). Germline CDR1 MNHEY, CDR2 SVGAGI. Deletions cut 0 bases from V and 2 bases from J, with 10 bases between. The CDR3 sequence is 15 residues long. CDR3 region: CASSYSTGYNYGYTF. The CDR3 DNA reads TGTGCCAGCAGTTACTCCACAGGGTACAACTATGGCTACACCTTC.

This clone was found once. The genes are TRBV3-1 (or the pseudogene TRBV3-2) and TRBJ1-1; 8 positions agree with TRBD1. The CDR3 contains 13 residues. V was clipped by 5 bases and J by 7 bases; unmatched bases: 6. Germline-derived CDR1 and CDR2 are LGHDT and YNNKEL (reference sequence). The CDR3 region is CASSSQGGGEAFF. The CDR3 coding sequence is TGTGCCAGCAGCTCACAGGGGGGGGGTGAAGCTTTCTTT.

The genes are TRBV6-1 and TRBJ1-2; the D is unclear. The CDR3 totals 15 residues. The V gene lost 2 bases and the J gene lost 2 bases, with 12 bases spanning the gap. Germline values: CDR1 MNHNS, CDR2 SASEGT. This CDR3 reads CASSEYPGLNYGYTF. In nucleotides, the CDR3 is TGTGCCAGCAGTGAATATCCTGGCCTCAACTATGGCTACACCTTC.

The rearrangement links TRBV7-8 to TRBJ2-2, with D maybe TRBD2 (6 bases). The V and J ends lost 5 bases and 0 bases respectively, with 13 bases between them. The CDR3 has 16 residues. Germline V lookup: CDR1 SGHVS, CDR2 FQNEAQ. CDR3 sequence reads: CASSLSGLSNTGELFF. CDR3 in DNA: TGTGCCAGCAGCCTTTCGGGACTTTCGAACACCGGGGAGCTGTTTTTT.

This chain connects TRBV29-1 to TRBJ1-2; D not certain. The CDR3 has 13 amino acids. V lost 4 bases and J 3 bases, leaving 12 bases between the germline ends. Germline loops: CDR1 SQVTM, CDR2 ANQGSEA. The CDR3 spells CSVVGGQDYGYTF. The CDR3 DNA reads TGCAGCGTTGTGGGAGGGCAGGACTATGGCTACACCTTC.

This clone was seen just once. V usage is TRBV12-3 or TRBV12-4 and J usage is TRBJ2-7; TRBD2 is a possible D gene (6 bases). The CDR3 has 13 amino acids. V lost 3 bases to trimming and J lost 6 bases, with 12 bases between them. The CDR3 loop is CASSFLAGPEQYF. In DNA form, the CDR3 reads TGTGCCAGCAGTTTTCTTGCGGGGCCCGAGCAGTACTTC.

In its sample, this clone was seen once. The chain couples TRBV15 to TRBJ1-1, with TRBD1 identical over 7 bases. Germline V gene sequence: CDR1 LNHNV, CDR2 YYDKDF (reference sequence). CDR3 length: 13 amino acids. With 5 bases clipped from V and 4 bases from J, the junction kept 4 bases outside the gene matches. The CDR3 region has the DNA TGTGCCACCAGCCCACAGGGGAGCACTGAAGCTTTCTTT. Residues: CATSPQGSTEAFF.

The rearrangement joins TRBV19 to TRBJ1-3; tentative D call: TRBD1 (6 bases). V lost 6 bases to trimming and J lost 0 bases, with 9 bases between them. This CDR3 is 14 amino acids long. Germline V gene data show CDR1 as LNHDA and CDR2 as SQIVND (reference sequence). The CDR3 protein is CASRQQGSGNTIYF. CDR3 in DNA: TGTGCCAGTAGACAACAGGGCTCTGGAAACACCATATATTTT. Together with reference TRBV19 and TRBJ1-3, the CDR3 gives the full variable domain: DGGITQSPKYLFRKEGQNVTLSCEQNLNHDAMYWYRQDPGQGLRLIYYSQIVNDFQKGDIAEGYSVSREKKESFPLTVTSAQKNPTAFYLCASRQQGSGNTIYFGEGSWLTVV.

The chain joins TRBV5-1 to TRBJ1-1; 12 bases match TRBD1. V shed 4 bases and J 11 bases; nucleotides not matched to a gene: 6. Germline V gene lookup returns CDR1 SGHRS and CDR2 YFSETQ. The CDR3 has 13 amino acids. Written as DNA, the CDR3 is TGCGCCAGCAGCCGGGACAGGGGGCCATGGGCTTTCTTT. This codes for CASSRDRGPWAFF. Based on the CDR3 plus reference TRBV5-1 and TRBJ1-1, the full variable domain is KAGVTQTPRYLIKTRGQQVTLSCSPISGHRSVSWYQQTPGQGLQFLFEYFSETQRNKGNFPGRFSGRQFSNSRSEMNVSTLELGDSALYLCASSRDRGPWAFFGQGTRLTVV.

The chain uses TRBV6-4 and TRBJ1-5; D gene ambiguous. CDR1 and CDR2 from the germline V gene are MRHNA and SNTAGT. Trimming removed 2 bases from V and 0 bases from J, with 11 bases in between. This CDR3 is built from 16 residues. The CDR3 loop is CASSDREITSNQPQHF. The CDR3 coding sequence is TGTGCCAGCAGTGACAGGGAGATAACTAGCAATCAGCCCCAGCATTTT.

The chain links TRBV7-6 to TRBJ2-1, with D hard to call. Germline V lookup: CDR1 SGHVS, CDR2 FNYEAQ. The V end was cut by 3 bases, the J end by 0 bases, with 6 bases between. The CDR3 loop spans 14 amino acids. CDR3 loop: CASSLRSSYNEQFF. CDR3 nucleotide sequence: TGTGCCAGCAGCTTGCGGAGCTCCTACAATGAGCAGTTCTTC.